This paragraph reports one T cell receptor (beta chain). Source study methods: Estimated nucleated cell counts came from reference gene primer amplification. Here immunoSEQ multiplex PCR was the method, and the copy in TCRdb shows in-frame clones only, minus some. That table gives V, J and clone size, and the DNA gave D and trimming. Counted here are about 220,000 clones, about nine tenths occurring once; the ten biggest clones make up around 2.7%. This specimen belongs to a study of blood T cell repertoires in COVID-19. Turning to the study itself: The analysed material was cDNA or gDNA that came from T cells, B-cell-depleted T cells, or PBMCs.

V shed 0 bases and J 4 bases; nucleotides not matched to a gene: 3. Germline lookup yields CDR1 SGHRS and CDR2 YFSETQ. The CDR3 length is 15 residues. Across 24 US areas, participants ranged in age from roughly 18 to 95 years. Participant-given clinical history determined each cohort assignment. J is TRBJ1-1 and V is TRBV5-1; TRBD1 agrees at 10 bases. This TCR came from a woman aged 25-40 years who had recovered from COVID-19. The sequenced sample consisted of PBMCs or T cells enriched from blood (not recorded which). The CDR3 DNA sequence: TGCGCCAGCAGCTTGGAGGGACAGGGGTTCACTGAAGCTTTCTTT. This encodes CASSLEGQGFTEAFF.